Included here is one TCR beta chain sequence, with context. The antigen remains unidentified. This entry comes from a study of cytomegalovirus exposure and HLA in healthy donors. Study-wide findings and caveats: Among TCR sequences, most were rare, though some public TCRs appeared in many donors. TCR beta chains numbering more than 150 were designated cytomegalovirus-associated. Within the 130 or so validation repertoires, first-cohort TCR clusters tended to co-occur, according to a later analysis.

This CDR3 is 17 amino acids long. The assay was immunoSEQ multiplex PCR, and TCRdb's table has in-frame clones only and misses some. This table has fewer than 120,000 clones, about 92% appearing once. This chain uses TRBV12-1 with TRBJ1-5. TRBV12-1 is classified as a pseudogene. The source of this sequence is a woman between 18 and 30 years old in good health and CMV-seronegative. Sequencing used PBMCs. CDR3 nucleotide sequence: TGTGCCAGCAGCCAAGAAGGTAGGGGACTCAGCAATCAGCCCCAGCATTTT. Amino acid sequence: CASSQEGRGLSNQPQHF.